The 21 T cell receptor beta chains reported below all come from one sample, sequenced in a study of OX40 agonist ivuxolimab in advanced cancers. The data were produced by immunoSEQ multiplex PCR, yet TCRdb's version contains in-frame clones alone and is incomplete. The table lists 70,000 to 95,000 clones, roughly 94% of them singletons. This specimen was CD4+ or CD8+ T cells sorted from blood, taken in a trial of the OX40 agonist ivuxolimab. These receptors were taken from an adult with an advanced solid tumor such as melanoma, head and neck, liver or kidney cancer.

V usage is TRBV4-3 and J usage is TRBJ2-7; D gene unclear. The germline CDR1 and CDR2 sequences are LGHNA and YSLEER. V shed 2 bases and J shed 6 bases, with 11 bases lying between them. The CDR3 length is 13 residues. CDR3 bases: TGCGCCAGCAGCCAACGGGCGCAAGCCGAGCAGTACTTC. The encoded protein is CASSQRAQAEQYF.

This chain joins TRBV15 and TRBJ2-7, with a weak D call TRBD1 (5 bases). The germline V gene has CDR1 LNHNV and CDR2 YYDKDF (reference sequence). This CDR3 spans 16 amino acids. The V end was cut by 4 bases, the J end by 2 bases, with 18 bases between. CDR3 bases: TGTGCCACCAGCATCCGCATAGACAGCGCCGCCTACGAGCAGTACTTC. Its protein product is CATSIRIDSAAYEQYF.

The DNA for the CDR3 is TGTGCCAGCAGTTTCCAGGGGACTGAAGCTTTCTTT. Translated, it gives CASSFQGTEAFF. This chain uses TRBV9 with TRBJ1-1; a possible D gene is TRBD1 (6 bases). There are 12 residues in the CDR3. The germline V and J ends were trimmed by 5 bases and 5 bases, with 10 bases remaining between them. Per germline, CDR1 SGDLS and CDR2 YYNGEE.

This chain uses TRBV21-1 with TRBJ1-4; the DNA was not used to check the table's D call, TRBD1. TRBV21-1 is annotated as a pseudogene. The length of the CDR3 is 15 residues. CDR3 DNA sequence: TGTGCCAGCAGCAACCAGGACAGGGGGTATGAAAAACTGTTTTTT. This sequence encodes CASSNQDRGYEKLFF.

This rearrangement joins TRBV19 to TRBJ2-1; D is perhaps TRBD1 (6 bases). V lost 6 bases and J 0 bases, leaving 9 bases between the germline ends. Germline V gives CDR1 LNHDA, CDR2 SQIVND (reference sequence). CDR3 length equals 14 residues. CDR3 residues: CASRTTGSYNEQFF. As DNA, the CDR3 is TGTGCCAGTAGGACGACAGGCTCCTACAATGAGCAGTTCTTC.

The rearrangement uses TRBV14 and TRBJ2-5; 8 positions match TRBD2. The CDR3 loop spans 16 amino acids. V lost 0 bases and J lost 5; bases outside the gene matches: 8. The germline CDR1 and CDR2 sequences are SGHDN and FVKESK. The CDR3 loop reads CASSQDLSGRMETQYF. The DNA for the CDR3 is TGTGCCAGCAGCCAAGATCTGAGCGGGAGAATGGAGACCCAGTACTTC.

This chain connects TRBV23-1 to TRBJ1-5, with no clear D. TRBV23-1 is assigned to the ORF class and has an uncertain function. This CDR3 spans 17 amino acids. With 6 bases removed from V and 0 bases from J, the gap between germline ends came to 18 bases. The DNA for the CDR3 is TGCGCCAGCAGCGCGAGGGAGCGGGTATATAGCAATCAGCCCCAGCATTTT. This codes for CASSARERVYSNQPQHF.

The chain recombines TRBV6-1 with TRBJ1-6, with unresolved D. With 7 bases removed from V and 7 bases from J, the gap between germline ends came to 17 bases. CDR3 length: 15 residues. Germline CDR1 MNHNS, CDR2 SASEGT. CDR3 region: CASTRKGFQNSPLHF. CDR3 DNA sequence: TGTGCCAGCACCAGGAAAGGGTTTCAAAATTCACCCCTCCACTTT.

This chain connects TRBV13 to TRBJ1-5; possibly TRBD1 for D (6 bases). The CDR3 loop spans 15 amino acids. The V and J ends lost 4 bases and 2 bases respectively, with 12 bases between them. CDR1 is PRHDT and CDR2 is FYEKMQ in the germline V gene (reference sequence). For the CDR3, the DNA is TGTGCCAGCAGCTCTCAGGGGATGGGCAATCAGCCCCAGCATTTT. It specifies CASSSQGMGNQPQHF.

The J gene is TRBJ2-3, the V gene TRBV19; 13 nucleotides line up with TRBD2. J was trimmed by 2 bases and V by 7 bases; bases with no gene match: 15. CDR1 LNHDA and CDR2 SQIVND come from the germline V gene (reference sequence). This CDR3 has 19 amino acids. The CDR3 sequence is CASTNYPGLAGSPTDTQYF. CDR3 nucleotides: TGTGCCAGTACTAATTACCCGGGACTAGCGGGGAGCCCCACAGATACGCAGTATTTT.

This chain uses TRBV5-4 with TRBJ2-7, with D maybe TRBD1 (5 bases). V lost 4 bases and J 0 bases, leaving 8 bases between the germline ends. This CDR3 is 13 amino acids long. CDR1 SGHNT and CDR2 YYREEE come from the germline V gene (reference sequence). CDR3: CASSPGASYEQYF. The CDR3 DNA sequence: TGTGCCAGCAGCCCTGGGGCCTCCTACGAGCAGTACTTC. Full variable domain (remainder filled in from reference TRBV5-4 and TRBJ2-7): ETGVTQSPTHLIKTRGQQVTLRCSSQSGHNTVSWYQQALGQGPQFIFQYYREEENGRGNFPPRFSGLQFPNYSSELNVNALELDDSALYLCASSPGASYEQYFGPGTRLTVT.

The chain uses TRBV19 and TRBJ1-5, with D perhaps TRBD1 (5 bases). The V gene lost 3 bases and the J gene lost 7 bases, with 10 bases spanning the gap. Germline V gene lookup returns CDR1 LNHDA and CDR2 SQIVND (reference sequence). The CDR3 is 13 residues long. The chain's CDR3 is CASSIAGVQPQHF. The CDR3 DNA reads TGTGCCAGTAGTATTGCGGGGGTCCAGCCCCAGCATTTT.

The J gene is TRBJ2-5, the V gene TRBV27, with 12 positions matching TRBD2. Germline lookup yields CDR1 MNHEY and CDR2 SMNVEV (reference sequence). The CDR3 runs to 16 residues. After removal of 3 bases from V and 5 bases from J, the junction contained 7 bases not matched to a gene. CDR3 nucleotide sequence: TGTGCCAGCAGTTTCGTTCTAGCGGGGGGGTGGGAGACCCAGTACTTC. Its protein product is CASSFVLAGGWETQYF.

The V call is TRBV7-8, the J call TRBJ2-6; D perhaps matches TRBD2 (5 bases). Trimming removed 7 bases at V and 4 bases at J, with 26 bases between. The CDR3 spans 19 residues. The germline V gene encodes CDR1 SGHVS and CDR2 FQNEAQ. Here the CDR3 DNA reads TGTGCCAGCACCCTAAGAGGACGGTGGGAGACGTCCGGGGCCAACGTCCTGACTTTC. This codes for CASTLRGRWETSGANVLTF.

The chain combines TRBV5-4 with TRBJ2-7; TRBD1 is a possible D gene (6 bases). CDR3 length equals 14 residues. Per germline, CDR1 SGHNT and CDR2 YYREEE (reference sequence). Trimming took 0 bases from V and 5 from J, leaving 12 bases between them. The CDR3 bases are TGTGCCAGCAGCTTGGGGGTCAGGGGACACGAGCAGTACTTC. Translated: CASSLGVRGHEQYF.

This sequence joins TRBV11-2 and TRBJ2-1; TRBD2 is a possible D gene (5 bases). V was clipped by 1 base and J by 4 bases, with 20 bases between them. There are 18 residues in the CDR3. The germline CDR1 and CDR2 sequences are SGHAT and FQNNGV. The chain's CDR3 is CASSLVRVYTRDYNEQFF. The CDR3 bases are TGTGCCAGCAGCTTAGTTCGCGTTTACACTAGAGATTACAATGAGCAGTTCTTC.

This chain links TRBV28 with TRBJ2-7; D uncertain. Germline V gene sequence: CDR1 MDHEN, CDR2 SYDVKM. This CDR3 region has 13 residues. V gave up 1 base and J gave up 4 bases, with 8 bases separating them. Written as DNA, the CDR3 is TGTGCCAGCAGTTTATTGGTTGGATACGAGCAGTACTTC. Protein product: CASSLLVGYEQYF.

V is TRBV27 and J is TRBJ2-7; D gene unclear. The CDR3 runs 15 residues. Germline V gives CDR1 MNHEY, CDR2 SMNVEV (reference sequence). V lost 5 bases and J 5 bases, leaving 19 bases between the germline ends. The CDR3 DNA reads TGTGCCAGCAGTCCCGAACTGGGCCCCCCCGACGAGCAGTACTTC. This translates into CASSPELGPPDEQYF.

The CDR3 DNA is TGTGCCAGCAGCAGACAGTCTTATAACTATGGCTACACCTTC. It specifies CASSRQSYNYGYTF. The chain couples TRBV13 to TRBJ1-2; TRBD1 is a possible D gene (5 bases). V was clipped by 5 bases and J by 1 base, with 11 bases between them. The germline gives CDR1 PRHDT, CDR2 FYEKMQ (reference sequence). The CDR3 is made up of 14 amino acids.

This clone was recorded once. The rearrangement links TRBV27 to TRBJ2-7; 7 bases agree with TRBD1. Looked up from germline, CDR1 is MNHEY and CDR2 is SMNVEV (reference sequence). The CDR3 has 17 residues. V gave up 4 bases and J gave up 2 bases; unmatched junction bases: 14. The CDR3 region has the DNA TGTGCCAGCAGTTCTCGGGTTACAGGGGAGATCACCTACGAGCAGTACTTC. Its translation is CASSSRVTGEITYEQYF.

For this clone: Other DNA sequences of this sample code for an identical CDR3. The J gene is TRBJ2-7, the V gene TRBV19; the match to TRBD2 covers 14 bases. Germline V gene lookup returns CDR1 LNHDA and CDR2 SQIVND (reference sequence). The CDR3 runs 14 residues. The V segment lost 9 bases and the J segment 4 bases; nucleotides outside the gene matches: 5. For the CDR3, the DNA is TGTGCCAGCTCCGGACTAGCGGGAGGTTACGAGCAGTACTTC. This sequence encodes CASSGLAGGYEQYF.